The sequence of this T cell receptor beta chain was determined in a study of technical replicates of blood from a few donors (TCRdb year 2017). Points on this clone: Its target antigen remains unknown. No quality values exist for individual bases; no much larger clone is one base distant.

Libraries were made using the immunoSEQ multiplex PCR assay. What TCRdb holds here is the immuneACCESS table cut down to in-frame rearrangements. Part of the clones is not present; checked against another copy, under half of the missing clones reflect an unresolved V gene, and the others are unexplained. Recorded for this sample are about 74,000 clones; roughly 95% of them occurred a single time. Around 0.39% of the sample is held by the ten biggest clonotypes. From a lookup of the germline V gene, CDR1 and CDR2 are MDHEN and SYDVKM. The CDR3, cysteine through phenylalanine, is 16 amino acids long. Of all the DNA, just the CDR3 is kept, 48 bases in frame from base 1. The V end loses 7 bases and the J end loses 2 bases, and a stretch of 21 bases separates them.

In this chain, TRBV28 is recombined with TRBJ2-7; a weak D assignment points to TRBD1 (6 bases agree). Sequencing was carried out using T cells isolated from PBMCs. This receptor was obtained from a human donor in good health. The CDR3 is CASITLRTADPYEQYF. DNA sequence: TGTGCCAGCATAACCCTCCGGACAGCCGATCCCTACGAGCAGTACTTC.